The sequence of this T cell receptor beta chain was determined in a study of cytomegalovirus exposure and HLA in healthy donors. Study-wide results and limits: The majority of TCR sequences were rare, yet some public TCRs appeared in many donors.

Notes on this clone: The antigen is unknown.

Germline lookup yields CDR1 LGHNA and CDR2 YNFKEQ. Trimming removed 0 bases from V and 6 bases from J; junction bases left unmatched: 1. The CDR3 contains 13 residues. PCR was performed using 60 Vbeta and 13 Jbeta primers. Assay used: immunoSEQ multiplex PCR; TCRdb lists only in-frame clones, some missing. The data contain 150,000 to 200,000 clones, about 80% of them singletons. Material for sequencing was PBMCs. The V and J genes are TRBV4-2 and TRBJ1-2; 7 bases agree with TRBD1. The source of this sequence is a woman aged 45 to 65 in good health and CMV-seronegative. The CDR3 loop is CASSQDTGDGYTF. Written as DNA, the CDR3 is TGTGCCAGCAGCCAAGATACAGGGGATGGCTACACCTTC.